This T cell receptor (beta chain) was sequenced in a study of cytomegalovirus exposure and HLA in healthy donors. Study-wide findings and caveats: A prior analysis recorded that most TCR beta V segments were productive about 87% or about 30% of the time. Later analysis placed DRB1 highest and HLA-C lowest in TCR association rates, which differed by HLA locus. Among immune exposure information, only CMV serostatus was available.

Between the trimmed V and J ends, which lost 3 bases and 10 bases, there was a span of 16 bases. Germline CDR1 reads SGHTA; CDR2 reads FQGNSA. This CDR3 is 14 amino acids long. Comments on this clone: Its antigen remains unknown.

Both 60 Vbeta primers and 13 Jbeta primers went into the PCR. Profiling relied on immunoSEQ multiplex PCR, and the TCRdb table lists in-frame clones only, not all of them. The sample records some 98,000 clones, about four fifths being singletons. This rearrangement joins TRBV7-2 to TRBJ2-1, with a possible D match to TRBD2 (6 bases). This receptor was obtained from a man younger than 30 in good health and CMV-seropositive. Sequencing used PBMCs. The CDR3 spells CASSLPGLAGEQFF. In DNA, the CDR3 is TGTGCCAGCAGCTTGCCGGGACTCGCAGGGGAGCAGTTCTTC.